A single sample is the source of the 10 T cell receptor beta chains below, sequenced in a study of post-analysis software for immune sequencing data. Whole-study results and caveats: Relative to controls, patients had a few TRBV segments at higher frequency, with TRBV5-6, TRBV5-1 and TRBV20-1 among these.

These TCRs are of unknown antigen specificity. TCR beta libraries were prepared from cDNA with unique molecular identifiers. TCRdb redid the calling of the PCR reads with MiXCR, one entry per CDR3 protein. The top ten hold approximately 11% of the sample, which has hundreds of thousands of distinct CDR3 sequences, 59% seen once. The source material was blood. These receptors originate from a girl aged 2 to 10 with multiple sclerosis.

The chain couples TRBV20-1 to TRBJ1-2; 9 nucleotides agree with TRBD1. The length of the CDR3 is 12 residues. With 5 bases clipped from V and 7 bases from J, the junction kept 5 bases outside the gene matches. The germline gives CDR1 DFQATT, CDR2 SNEGSKA (reference sequence). The DNA of the CDR3 is TGCAGTGCTCGGGGACAGGGAATTGGCTACACCTTC. Protein product: CSARGQGIGYTF.

The V and J genes are TRBV6-5 and TRBJ2-5, with TRBD2 matching over 7 bases. Unmatched junction bases numbered 8, after V lost 5 bases and J lost 5 bases. The CDR3 runs to 14 residues. The V gene's germline CDR1 is MNHEY and CDR2 SVGAGI. CDR3 sequence (DNA): TGTGCCAGCAGTGGGGGACTACTGGGGGAGACCCAGTACTTC. This sequence encodes CASSGGLLGETQYF.

V and J are TRBV20-1 and TRBJ2-5; D may be TRBD2 (5 bases). CDR1 is DFQATT and CDR2 is SNEGSKA in the germline V gene (reference sequence). The CDR3 contains 10 residues. Trimming cost V 0 bases and J 11 bases, with 7 bases left between them. CDR3 sequence reads: CSARDREQYF. CDR3 nucleotide sequence: TGCAGTGCTAGAGATAGGGAGCAGTACTTC.

This clonotype is a singleton in its sample. The chain recombines TRBV12-3 or TRBV12-4 with TRBJ2-5; TRBD1 matches 9 bases. After removal of 5 bases from V and 2 bases from J, the junction contained 6 bases not matched to a gene. This CDR3 region has 15 residues. Here the CDR3 reads CASSRDRAGQETQYF. The CDR3 DNA reads as TGTGCCAGCAGTAGGGACAGGGCTGGACAAGAGACCCAGTACTTC.

The chain joins TRBV11-2 to TRBJ2-1; D is perhaps TRBD2 (6 bases). Trimming pared 4 bases from V and 4 bases from J, leaving 14 bases between. The CDR3 sequence is 15 residues long. From germline, CDR1 is SGHAT and CDR2 FQNNGV. In DNA form, the CDR3 reads TGTGCCAGCAGCTCTCGACTAGTGGGGTACAATGAGCAGTTCTTC. It specifies CASSSRLVGYNEQFF.

The V gene is TRBV20-1, the J gene TRBJ1-5; weak D call: TRBD1 (6 bases). Germline lookup yields CDR1 DFQATT and CDR2 SNEGSKA (reference sequence). CDR3 size: 14 residues. Trimming cost V 5 bases and J 3 bases, with 14 bases left between them. The CDR3: CSALKGDFNQPQHF. The CDR3 nucleotides read TGCAGTGCTCTTAAGGGGGACTTCAATCAGCCCCAGCATTTT.

The gene calls are TRBV2 and TRBJ2-7, with D unclear. Germline CDR1 reads SNHLY; CDR2 reads FYNNEI. CDR3 length equals 12 residues. Trimming cost V 4 bases and J 0 bases, with 4 bases left between them. CDR3 coding DNA: TGTGCCAGCAGTGCTAACTCCTACGAGCAGTACTTC. Protein product: CASSANSYEQYF.

This clonotype was counted only a few times. This chain links TRBV7-2 with TRBJ2-3; the D is unclear. V was cut by 1 base and J by 3 bases, with 11 bases left in between. CDR3 length equals 15 residues. Germline CDR1 SGHTA, CDR2 FQGNSA. The DNA of the CDR3 is TGTGCCAGCAGCTTAGACGGCAGACCGACAGATACGCAGTATTTT. Encoded protein: CASSLDGRPTDTQYF.

This clonotype showed up just a few times. The chain links TRBV5-1 to TRBJ2-4; 8 bases fit TRBD2. The end of the DNA fits TRBJ2-7 better, so the J call may be wrong. CDR3 length: 14 residues. Germline-derived CDR1 and CDR2 are SGHRS and YFSETQ. CDR3 amino acids: CASSLGTSKDEQYF. The DNA for the CDR3 is TGCGCCAGCAGCCTCGGGACTAGTAAAGACGAGCAGTACTTC.

The CDR3 region has the DNA TGCGCCAGCTCAATGAACACCGGGGAGCTGTTTTTT. This encodes CASSMNTGELFF. The rearrangement uses TRBV5-1 and TRBJ2-2; D is undetermined. CDR1 is SGHRS and CDR2 is YFSETQ in the germline V gene. The CDR3 loop spans 12 amino acids. V lost 7 bases and J 1 base, leaving 5 bases between the germline ends. Looking up the rest from reference TRBV5-1 and TRBJ2-2 gives the full variable domain: KAGVTQTPRYLIKTRGQQVTLSCSPISGHRSVSWYQQTPGQGLQFLFEYFSETQRNKGNFPGRFSGRQFSNSRSEMNVSTLELGDSALYLCASSMNTGELFFGEGSRLTVL.